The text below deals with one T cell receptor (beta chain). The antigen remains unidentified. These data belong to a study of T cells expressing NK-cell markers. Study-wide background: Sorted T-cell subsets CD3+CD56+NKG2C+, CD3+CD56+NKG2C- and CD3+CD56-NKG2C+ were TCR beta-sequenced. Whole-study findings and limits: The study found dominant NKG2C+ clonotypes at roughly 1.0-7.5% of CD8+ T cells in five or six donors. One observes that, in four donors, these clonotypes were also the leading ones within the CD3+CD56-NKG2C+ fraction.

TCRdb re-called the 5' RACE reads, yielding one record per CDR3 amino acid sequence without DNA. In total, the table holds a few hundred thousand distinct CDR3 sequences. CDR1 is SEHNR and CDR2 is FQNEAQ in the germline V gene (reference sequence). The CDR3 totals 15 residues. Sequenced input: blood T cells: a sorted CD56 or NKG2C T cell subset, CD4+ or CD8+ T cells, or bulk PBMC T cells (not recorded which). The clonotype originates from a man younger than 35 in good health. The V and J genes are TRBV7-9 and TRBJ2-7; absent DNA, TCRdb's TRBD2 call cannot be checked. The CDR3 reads CASSLGLDSTYEQYF.